Below, 21 T cell receptor beta chains from the same sample are listed, as sequenced in a study of blood T cell repertoires in COVID-19. TCRdb keeps only in-frame clones here, not all; method: immunoSEQ multiplex PCR. The data contain about 180,000 clones, around nine tenths of them seen just once; the ten biggest clones take up 12%. Input material: peripheral blood. These receptors were taken from a woman in her seventies with COVID-19, enrolled during active disease.

The chain combines TRBV30 with TRBJ1-3, with D hard to call. This CDR3 is built from 14 residues. The germline V gene encodes CDR1 GTSNPN and CDR2 SVGIG (reference sequence). The ends were cut back, 3 bases at V and 0 bases at J, with 9 bases in the middle. CDR3 protein: CAWRRGGSGNTIYF. The CDR3 DNA sequence: TGTGCCTGGAGAAGAGGAGGCTCTGGAAACACCATATATTTT.

The chain joins TRBV27 to TRBJ2-3; 7 bases match TRBD1. Trimming took 0 bases from V and 3 from J; bases not matched to a gene: 6. Germline values: CDR1 MNHEY, CDR2 SMNVEV (reference sequence). The CDR3 is made up of 16 amino acids. The CDR3 bases are TGTGCCAGCAGTTTATCGCTAGGGGGCCCGACAGATACGCAGTATTTT. Translated: CASSLSLGGPTDTQYF.

CDR3 sequence (DNA): TGTGCCTGGAGAGCCTCCCTAGCGGGAGTAGTCAATGAGCAGTTCTTC. This translates into CAWRASLAGVVNEQFF. The rearrangement uses TRBV30 and TRBJ2-1, with 10 bases lining up with TRBD2. CDR1 and CDR2 from the germline V gene are GTSNPN and SVGIG (reference sequence). The CDR3 spans 16 residues. The trim removed 3 bases at V and 6 bases at J, leaving 11 bases unmatched. Full variable domain (remainder filled in from reference TRBV30 and TRBJ2-1): SQTIHQWPATLVQPVGSPLSLECTVEGTSNPNLYWYRQAAGRGLQLLFYSVGIGQISSEVPQNLSASRPQDRQFILSSKKLLLSDSGFYLCAWRASLAGVVNEQFFGPGTRLTVL.

The V call is TRBV7-2, the J call TRBJ2-2, with 7 bases aligning to TRBD2. Germline CDR1 reads SGHTA; CDR2 reads FQGNSA. Trimming removed 2 bases from V and 2 bases from J; junction bases left unmatched: 8. The CDR3 runs to 17 residues. The CDR3 loop reads CASSLTRLAANTGELFF. CDR3 bases: TGTGCCAGCAGCTTAACCCGACTAGCAGCCAACACCGGGGAGCTGTTTTTT.

The V and J genes are TRBV6-5 and TRBJ1-6; D is uncertain. Trimming shortened V by 4 bases and J by 7 bases, and 8 bases separated the two germline ends. CDR3 length: 13 residues. Germline V gene sequence: CDR1 MNHEY, CDR2 SVGAGI. The CDR3 is CASSWNSNSPLHF. As DNA, the CDR3 is TGTGCCAGCAGTTGGAACAGCAATTCACCCCTCCACTTT.

The chain joins TRBV28 to TRBJ1-5, with D tentatively TRBD1 (6 bases). Trimming shortened V by 3 bases and J by 4 bases, and 13 bases separated the two germline ends. CDR3 length: 15 residues. In germline, CDR1 is MDHEN, CDR2 SYDVKM. The CDR3 is CASSLGATVNQPQHF. CDR3 sequence (DNA): TGTGCCAGCAGTTTGGGGGCGACCGTAAATCAGCCCCAGCATTTT.

The chain links TRBV2 to TRBJ2-7; D not resolved. The length of the CDR3 is 11 residues. V was shortened by 6 bases and J by 1 base, with 4 bases between the two germline ends. CDR1 is SNHLY, CDR2 FYNNEI, per germline. Here the CDR3 reads CASRQSYEQYF. CDR3 bases: TGTGCCAGCAGGCAGTCCTACGAGCAGTACTTC.

The chain is built from TRBV19 and TRBJ2-7, with D possibly TRBD2 on 6 matching bases. The V and J ends lost 5 bases and 0 bases respectively, with 17 bases between them. The V gene's germline CDR1 is LNHDA and CDR2 SQIVND (reference sequence). The CDR3 totals 16 residues. The CDR3: CASSAGSPMSSYEQYF. DNA of the CDR3: TGTGCCAGTAGTGCGGGGTCCCCGATGAGCTCCTACGAGCAGTACTTC. The whole variable domain, remainder taken from reference TRBV19 and TRBJ2-7, is DGGITQSPKYLFRKEGQNVTLSCEQNLNHDAMYWYRQDPGQGLRLIYYSQIVNDFQKGDIAEGYSVSREKKESFPLTVTSAQKNPTAFYLCASSAGSPMSSYEQYFGPGTRLTVT.

This clone occurred a few times. Other DNA sequences in the sample encode the same CDR3. The CDR3 spells CASSLLTGQETQYF. In nucleotides, the CDR3 is TGCGCCAGCAGCTTGCTGACAGGACAAGAGACCCAGTACTTC. The chain couples TRBV5-1 to TRBJ2-5; tentative D call: TRBD1 (6 bases). The ends were cut back, 1 base at V and 2 bases at J, with 9 bases in the middle. The length of the CDR3 is 14 residues. CDR1 is SGHRS, CDR2 YFSETQ, per germline. The full variable domain, its missing parts supplied by reference TRBV5-1 and TRBJ2-5, is KAGVTQTPRYLIKTRGQQVTLSCSPISGHRSVSWYQQTPGQGLQFLFEYFSETQRNKGNFPGRFSGRQFSNSRSEMNVSTLELGDSALYLCASSLLTGQETQYFGPGTRLLVL.

This chain connects TRBV19 to TRBJ2-7; 10 bases match TRBD1. Germline-derived CDR1 and CDR2 are LNHDA and SQIVND (reference sequence). The CDR3 contains 15 residues. V was clipped by 5 bases and J by 3 bases; unmatched bases: 7. The CDR3 loop reads CASSETGTGVYEQYF. CDR3 DNA sequence: TGTGCCAGTAGTGAGACCGGGACAGGGGTCTACGAGCAGTACTTC.

The chain recombines TRBV15 with TRBJ2-7; 8 nucleotides match TRBD2. Germline CDR1 reads LNHNV; CDR2 reads YYDKDF (reference sequence). CDR3 length equals 15 residues. J gave up 1 base and V 1 base, and 3 bases lay outside the gene matches. CDR3: CATSRATSGSYEQYF. CDR3 coding DNA: TGTGCCACCAGCAGAGCAACTAGCGGATCCTACGAGCAGTACTTC.

The chain is built from TRBV2 and TRBJ1-5; D gene ambiguous. Germline V gene sequence: CDR1 SNHLY, CDR2 FYNNEI. V was shortened by 2 bases and J by 3 bases, with 8 bases between the two germline ends. The CDR3 covers 14 residues. In nucleotides, the CDR3 is TGTGCCAGCAGTGAATCAACAGCCAATCAGCCCCAGCATTTT. Protein product: CASSESTANQPQHF.

The chain joins TRBV9 to TRBJ2-3; the D gene is possibly TRBD2 (6 bases). Trimming removed 0 bases at V and 1 base at J, with 12 bases between. Germline-derived CDR1 and CDR2 are SGDLS and YYNGEE. The CDR3 extends over 16 amino acids. The CDR3 DNA sequence: TGTGCCAGCAGCGTAGAGGGCCAGCGGGGCACAGATACGCAGTATTTT. Its protein product is CASSVEGQRGTDTQYF. Together with reference TRBV9 and TRBJ2-3, the CDR3 gives the full variable domain: DSGVTQTPKHLITATGQRVTLRCSPRSGDLSVYWYQQSLDQGLQFLIQYYNGEERAKGNILERFSAQQFPDLHSELNLSSLELGDSALYFCASSVEGQRGTDTQYFGPGTRLTVL.

The rearrangement links TRBV5-4 to TRBJ2-2; D uncertain. Germline V gene data show CDR1 as SGHNT and CDR2 as YYREEE (reference sequence). The CDR3 is made up of 15 amino acids. With 0 bases removed from V and 3 bases from J, the gap between germline ends came to 9 bases. Here the CDR3 reads CASSLELSYTGELFF. The CDR3 DNA is TGTGCCAGCAGCTTGGAACTATCTTACACCGGGGAGCTGTTTTTT.

The chain employs TRBV15 and TRBJ1-4, with no clear D. The ends were cut back, 1 base at V and 5 bases at J, with 11 bases in the middle. CDR1 is LNHNV and CDR2 is YYDKDF in the germline V gene (reference sequence). This CDR3 comprises 15 residues. The CDR3 loop reads CATSRVGSPNEKLFF. In DNA form, the CDR3 reads TGTGCCACCAGCAGAGTCGGGTCACCCAATGAAAAACTGTTTTTT.

In its sample, this clone was seen once. The rearrangement uses TRBV18 and TRBJ2-7; perhaps TRBD2 as D (6 bases). The V gene lost 3 bases and the J gene lost 7 bases, with 16 bases spanning the gap. The V gene's germline CDR1 is KGHSH and CDR2 LQKENI. The CDR3 has 14 residues. The CDR3 nucleotides are TGTGCCAGCTCACCGGGACTTGGGGTGGGGGAGCAGTACTTC. Its translation is CASSPGLGVGEQYF.

This clone has just a few counts. J is TRBJ2-1 and V is TRBV5-1; 8 bases line up with TRBD1. The CDR3 has 15 residues. The germline V gene encodes CDR1 SGHRS and CDR2 YFSETQ. J was trimmed by 8 bases and V by 1 base; bases with no gene match: 8. CDR3 region: CASSLSRGLGDEQFF. The CDR3 DNA sequence: TGCGCCAGCAGCTTGTCCAGGGGGCTAGGGGATGAGCAGTTCTTC.

V gene TRBV30 combines with J gene TRBJ1-5; TRBD1 is a possible D gene (6 bases). Germline V lookup: CDR1 GTSNPN, CDR2 SVGIG (reference sequence). V lost 0 bases, J lost 5 bases, and 14 bases lay in between. This CDR3 contains 15 residues. DNA of the CDR3: TGTGCCTGGAGTGTATTTGCAGGGGTCGATCAGCCCCAGCATTTT. This codes for CAWSVFAGVDQPQHF.

J is TRBJ2-5 and V is TRBV12-5; TRBD2 agrees at 8 bases. This CDR3 region has 15 residues. V lost 5 bases, J lost 5 bases, and 10 bases stayed unmatched. Germline V lookup: CDR1 LGHNT, CDR2 FRNRAP. The CDR3 DNA reads as TGTGCTAGTGGTCGTTTCGGGGGGGTTTATGAGACCCAGTACTTC. Its translation: CASGRFGGVYETQYF. Drawing the rest from reference TRBV12-5 and TRBJ2-5, the complete variable domain is DARVTQTPRHKVTEMGQEVTMRCQPILGHNTVFWYRQTMMQGLELLAYFRNRAPLDDSGMPKDRFSAEMPDATLATLKIQPSEPRDSAVYFCASGRFGGVYETQYFGPGTRLLVL.

This sequence joins TRBV19 and TRBJ1-1, with D perhaps TRBD1 (5 bases). The CDR3 loop spans 15 amino acids. V was cut by 3 bases and J by 0 bases, with 11 bases left in between. CDR1 and CDR2 (germline): LNHDA, SQIVND (reference sequence). The DNA for the CDR3 is TGTGCCAGTAGTATGAGTCCAGGGTTGAACACTGAAGCTTTCTTT. Translation: CASSMSPGLNTEAFF.

The genes are TRBV6-2 or TRBV6-3 and TRBJ2-7, with 8 bases identical to TRBD2. The CDR3 extends over 14 amino acids. With 0 bases clipped from V and 4 bases from J, the junction kept 2 bases outside the gene matches. Per germline, CDR1 MNHEY and CDR2 SVGEGT. The CDR3 nucleotides read TGTGCCAGCAGTTACTCAGGACTAGCTTACGAGCAGTACTTC. This sequence encodes CASSYSGLAYEQYF.